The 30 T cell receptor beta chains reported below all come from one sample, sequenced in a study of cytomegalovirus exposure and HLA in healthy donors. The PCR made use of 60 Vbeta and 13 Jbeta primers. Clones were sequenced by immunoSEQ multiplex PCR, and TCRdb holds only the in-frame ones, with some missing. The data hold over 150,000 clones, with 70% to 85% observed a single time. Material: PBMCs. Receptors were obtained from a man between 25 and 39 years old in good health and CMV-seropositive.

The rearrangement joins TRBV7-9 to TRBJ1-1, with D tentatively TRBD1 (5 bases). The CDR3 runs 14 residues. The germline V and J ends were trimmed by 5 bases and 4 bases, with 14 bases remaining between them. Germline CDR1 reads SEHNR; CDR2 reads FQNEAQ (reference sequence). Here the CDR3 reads CASSGLWGGTEAFF. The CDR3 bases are TGTGCCAGCAGCGGCTTGTGGGGGGGCACTGAAGCTTTCTTT.

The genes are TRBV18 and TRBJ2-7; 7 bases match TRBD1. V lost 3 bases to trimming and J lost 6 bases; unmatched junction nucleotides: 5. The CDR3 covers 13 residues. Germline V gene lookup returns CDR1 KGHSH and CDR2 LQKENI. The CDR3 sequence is CASSPGQASEQYF. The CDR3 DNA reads TGTGCCAGCTCACCCGGACAGGCCAGCGAGCAGTACTTC. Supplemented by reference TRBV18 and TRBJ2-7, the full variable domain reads NAGVMQNPRHLVRRRGQEARLRCSPMKGHSHVYWYRQLPEEGLKFMVYLQKENIIDESGMPKERFSAEFPKEGPSILRIQQVVRGDSAAYFCASSPGQASEQYFGPGTRLTVT.

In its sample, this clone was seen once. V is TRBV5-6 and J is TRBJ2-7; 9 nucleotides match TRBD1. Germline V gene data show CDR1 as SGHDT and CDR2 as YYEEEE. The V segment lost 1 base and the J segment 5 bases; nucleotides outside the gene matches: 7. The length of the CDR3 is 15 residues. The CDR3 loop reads CASSLWGQGFNEQYF. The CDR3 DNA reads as TGTGCCAGCAGCTTGTGGGGACAGGGTTTCAACGAGCAGTACTTC.

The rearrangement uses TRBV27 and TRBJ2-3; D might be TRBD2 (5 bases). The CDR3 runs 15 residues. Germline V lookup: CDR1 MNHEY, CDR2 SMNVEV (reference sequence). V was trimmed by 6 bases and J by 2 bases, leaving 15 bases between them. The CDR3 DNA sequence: TGTGCCAGCAGCGAAGGGTGGACTCACACAGATACGCAGTATTTT. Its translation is CASSEGWTHTDTQYF.

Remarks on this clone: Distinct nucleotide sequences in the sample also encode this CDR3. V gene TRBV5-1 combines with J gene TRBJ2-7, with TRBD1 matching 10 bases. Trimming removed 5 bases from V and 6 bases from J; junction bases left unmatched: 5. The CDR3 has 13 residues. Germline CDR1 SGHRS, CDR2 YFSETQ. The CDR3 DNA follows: TGCGCCAGCAGAGAGACAGGGGGCGCCGAGCAGTACTTC. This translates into CASRETGGAEQYF. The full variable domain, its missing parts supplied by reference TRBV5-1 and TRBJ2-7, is KAGVTQTPRYLIKTRGQQVTLSCSPISGHRSVSWYQQTPGQGLQFLFEYFSETQRNKGNFPGRFSGRQFSNSRSEMNVSTLELGDSALYLCASRETGGAEQYFGPGTRLTVT.

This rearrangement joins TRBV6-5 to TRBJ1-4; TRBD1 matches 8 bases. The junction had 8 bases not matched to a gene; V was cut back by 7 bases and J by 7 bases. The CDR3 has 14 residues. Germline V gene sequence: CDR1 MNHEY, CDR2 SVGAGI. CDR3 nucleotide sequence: TGTGCCAGCACCTCCGGACAGGGTGGTGAAAAACTGTTTTTT. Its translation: CASTSGQGGEKLFF.

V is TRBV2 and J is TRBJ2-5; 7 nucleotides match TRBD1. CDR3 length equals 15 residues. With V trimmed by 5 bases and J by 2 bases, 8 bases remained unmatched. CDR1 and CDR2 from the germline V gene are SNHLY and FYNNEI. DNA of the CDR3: TGTGCCAGCAGTCGTATCGACAGGGCTCAAGAGACCCAGTACTTC. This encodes CASSRIDRAQETQYF.

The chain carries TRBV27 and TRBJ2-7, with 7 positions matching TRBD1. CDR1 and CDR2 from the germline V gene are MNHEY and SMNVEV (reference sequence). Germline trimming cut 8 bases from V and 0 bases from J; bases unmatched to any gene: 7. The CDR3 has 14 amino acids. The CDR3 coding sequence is TGTGCCAGCGGCCACAGGGGATTCTCCTACGAGCAGTACTTC. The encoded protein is CASGHRGFSYEQYF.

The CDR3 DNA is TGTGCCAGCAGTGCTAGCGGGGGCCTTTCGGAGCAGTTCTTC. Amino acid sequence: CASSASGGLSEQFF. This sequence joins TRBV28 and TRBJ2-1; 10 bases are shared with TRBD2. The CDR3 is 14 residues long. Germline V gene sequence: CDR1 MDHEN, CDR2 SYDVKM. The ends lost 5 bases at V and 10 bases at J; junction bases unmatched: 8.

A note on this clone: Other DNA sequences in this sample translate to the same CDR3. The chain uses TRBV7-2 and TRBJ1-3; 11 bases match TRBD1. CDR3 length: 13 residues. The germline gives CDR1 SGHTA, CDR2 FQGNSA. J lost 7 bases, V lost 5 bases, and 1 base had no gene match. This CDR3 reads CASSRDRGNTIYF. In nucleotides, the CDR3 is TGTGCCAGCAGCAGGGACAGGGGGAACACCATATATTTT.

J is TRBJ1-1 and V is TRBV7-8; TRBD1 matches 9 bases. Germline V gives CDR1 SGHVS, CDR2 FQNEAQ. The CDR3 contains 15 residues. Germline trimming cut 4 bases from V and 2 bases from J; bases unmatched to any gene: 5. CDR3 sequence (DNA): TGTGCCAGCAGCTCCACAGGGGGCCGAAACACTGAAGCTTTCTTT. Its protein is CASSSTGGRNTEAFF.

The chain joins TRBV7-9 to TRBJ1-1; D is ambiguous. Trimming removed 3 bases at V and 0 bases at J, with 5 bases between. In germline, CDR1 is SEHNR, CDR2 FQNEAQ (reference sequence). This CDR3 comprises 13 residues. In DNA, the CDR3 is TGTGCCAGCAGCTTCATCCTGAACACTGAAGCTTTCTTT. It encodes CASSFILNTEAFF.

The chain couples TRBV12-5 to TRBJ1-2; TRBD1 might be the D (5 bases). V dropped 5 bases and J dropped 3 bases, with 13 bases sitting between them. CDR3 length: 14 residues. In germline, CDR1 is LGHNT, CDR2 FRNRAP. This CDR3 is CASGPSAGYYGYTF. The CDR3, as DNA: TGTGCTAGTGGTCCGTCGGCAGGGTACTATGGCTACACCTTC.

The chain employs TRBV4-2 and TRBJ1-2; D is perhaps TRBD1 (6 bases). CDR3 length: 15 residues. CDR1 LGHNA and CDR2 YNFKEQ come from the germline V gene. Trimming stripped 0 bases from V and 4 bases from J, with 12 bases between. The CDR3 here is CASSQDLGAGYGYTF. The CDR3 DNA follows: TGTGCCAGCAGCCAAGATCTGGGGGCGGGCTATGGCTACACCTTC.

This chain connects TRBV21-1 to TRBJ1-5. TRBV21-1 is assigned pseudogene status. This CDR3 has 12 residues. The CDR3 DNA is TGTGCCAGCACCGGAGGCGGTCAGCCCCAGCATTTT. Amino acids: CASTGGGQPQHF.

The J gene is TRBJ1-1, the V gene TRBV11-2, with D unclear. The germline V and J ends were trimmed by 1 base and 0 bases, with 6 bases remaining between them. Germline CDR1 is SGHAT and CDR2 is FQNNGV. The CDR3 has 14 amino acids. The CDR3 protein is CASSLGVMNTEAFF. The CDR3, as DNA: TGTGCCAGCAGCTTAGGAGTGATGAACACTGAAGCTTTCTTT.

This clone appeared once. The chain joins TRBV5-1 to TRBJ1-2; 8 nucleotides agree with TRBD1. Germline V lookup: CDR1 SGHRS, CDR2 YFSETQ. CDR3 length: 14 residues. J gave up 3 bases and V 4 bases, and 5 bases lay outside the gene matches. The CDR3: CASSGGQGHYGYTF. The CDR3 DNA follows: TGCGCCAGCAGCGGAGGACAGGGCCACTATGGCTACACCTTC.

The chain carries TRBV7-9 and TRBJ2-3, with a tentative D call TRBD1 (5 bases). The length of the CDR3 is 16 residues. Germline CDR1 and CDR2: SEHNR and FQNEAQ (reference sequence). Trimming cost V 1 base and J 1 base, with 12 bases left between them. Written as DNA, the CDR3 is TGTGCCAGCAGCTTAGTAGGTCCCAGGGGCACAGATACGCAGTATTTT. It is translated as CASSLVGPRGTDTQYF.

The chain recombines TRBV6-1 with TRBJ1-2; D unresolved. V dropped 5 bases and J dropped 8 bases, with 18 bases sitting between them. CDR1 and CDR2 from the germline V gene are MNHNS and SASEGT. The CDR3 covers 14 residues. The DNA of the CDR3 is TGTGCCAGCAGTACACCATTGGGATCGGGGGGCTACACCTTC. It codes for CASSTPLGSGGYTF.

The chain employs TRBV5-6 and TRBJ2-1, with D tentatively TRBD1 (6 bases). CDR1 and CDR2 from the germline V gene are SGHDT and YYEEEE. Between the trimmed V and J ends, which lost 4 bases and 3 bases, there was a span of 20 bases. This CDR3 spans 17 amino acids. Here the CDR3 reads CASSPPPDRYDYNEQFF. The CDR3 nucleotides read TGTGCCAGCAGCCCCCCACCCGACAGGTACGACTACAATGAGCAGTTCTTC.

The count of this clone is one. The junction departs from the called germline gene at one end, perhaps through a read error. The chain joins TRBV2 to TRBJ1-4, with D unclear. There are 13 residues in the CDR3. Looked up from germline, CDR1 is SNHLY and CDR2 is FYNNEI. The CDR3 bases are TGTGCCACTCGGACGTGGACTAATGAAAAACTGCTTTTT. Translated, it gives CATRTWTNEKLLF.

CDR3 sequence: CASSPGSSPGNTIYF. The CDR3 DNA sequence: TGTGCCAGCAGCCCCGGGTCTAGCCCTGGAAACACCATATATTTT. The chain uses TRBV7-9 and TRBJ1-3; D is unclear. The V end lost 5 bases, the J end lost 2 bases, and 13 bases lay between the germline ends. The CDR3 extends over 15 amino acids. Germline assignment: CDR1 SEHNR and CDR2 FQNEAQ (reference sequence).

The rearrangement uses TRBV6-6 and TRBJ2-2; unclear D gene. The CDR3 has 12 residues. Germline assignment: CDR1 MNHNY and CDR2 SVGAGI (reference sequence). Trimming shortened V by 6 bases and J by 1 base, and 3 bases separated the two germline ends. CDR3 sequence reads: CASRLNTGELFF. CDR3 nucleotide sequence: TGTGCCAGCAGACTGAACACCGGGGAGCTGTTTTTT.

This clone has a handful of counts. CDR3 amino acids: CASVQGPAIGYTF. In DNA, the CDR3 is TGTGCCAGCGTACAGGGGCCCGCTATTGGCTACACCTTC. The rearrangement links TRBV28 to TRBJ1-2; 7 bases map to TRBD1. The CDR3 is 13 amino acids. In germline, CDR1 is MDHEN, CDR2 SYDVKM. V dropped 8 bases and J dropped 7; count of bases not matched to a gene: 10.

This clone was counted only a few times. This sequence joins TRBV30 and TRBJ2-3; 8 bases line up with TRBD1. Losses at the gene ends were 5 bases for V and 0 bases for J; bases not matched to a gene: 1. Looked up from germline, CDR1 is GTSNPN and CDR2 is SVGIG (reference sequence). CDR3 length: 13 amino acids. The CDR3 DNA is TGTGCCTGGGACAGGGGCAGCACAGATACGCAGTATTTT. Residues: CAWDRGSTDTQYF.

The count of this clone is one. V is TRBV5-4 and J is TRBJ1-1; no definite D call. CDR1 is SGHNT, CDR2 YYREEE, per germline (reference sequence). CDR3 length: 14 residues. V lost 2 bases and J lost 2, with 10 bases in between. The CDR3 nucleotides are TGTGCCAGCAGCTTTTATAGTCCTAACACTGAAGCTTTCTTT. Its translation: CASSFYSPNTEAFF. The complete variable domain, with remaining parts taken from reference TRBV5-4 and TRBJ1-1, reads ETGVTQSPTHLIKTRGQQVTLRCSSQSGHNTVSWYQQALGQGPQFIFQYYREEENGRGNFPPRFSGLQFPNYSSELNVNALELDDSALYLCASSFYSPNTEAFFGQGTRLTVV.

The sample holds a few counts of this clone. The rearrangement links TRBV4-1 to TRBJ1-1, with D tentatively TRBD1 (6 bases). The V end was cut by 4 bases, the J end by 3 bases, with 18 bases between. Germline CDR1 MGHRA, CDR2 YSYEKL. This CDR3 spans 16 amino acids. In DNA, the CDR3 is TGCGCCAGCAGCCCCGGCCAGGGGACCCTCGACACTGAAGCTTTCTTT. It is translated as CASSPGQGTLDTEAFF.

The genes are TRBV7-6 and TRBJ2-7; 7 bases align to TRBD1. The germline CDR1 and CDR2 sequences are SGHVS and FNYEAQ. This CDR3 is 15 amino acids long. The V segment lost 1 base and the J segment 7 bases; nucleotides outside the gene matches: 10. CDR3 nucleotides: TGTGCCAGCAGCTTAGGTGACAGGGCCCCCTGGGAGCAGTACTTC. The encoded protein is CASSLGDRAPWEQYF.

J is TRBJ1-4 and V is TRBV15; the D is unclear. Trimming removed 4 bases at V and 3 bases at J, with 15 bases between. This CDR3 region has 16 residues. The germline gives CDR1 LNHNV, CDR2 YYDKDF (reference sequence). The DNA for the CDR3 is TGTGCCACCAGCACAGGACTCACAGCGTCTAATGAAAAACTGTTTTTT. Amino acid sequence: CATSTGLTASNEKLFF.

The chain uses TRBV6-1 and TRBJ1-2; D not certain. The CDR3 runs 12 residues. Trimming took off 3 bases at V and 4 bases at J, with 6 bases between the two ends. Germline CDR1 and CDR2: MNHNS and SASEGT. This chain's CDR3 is CASSDSGYGYTF. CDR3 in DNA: TGTGCCAGCAGTGACAGCGGCTATGGCTACACCTTC.